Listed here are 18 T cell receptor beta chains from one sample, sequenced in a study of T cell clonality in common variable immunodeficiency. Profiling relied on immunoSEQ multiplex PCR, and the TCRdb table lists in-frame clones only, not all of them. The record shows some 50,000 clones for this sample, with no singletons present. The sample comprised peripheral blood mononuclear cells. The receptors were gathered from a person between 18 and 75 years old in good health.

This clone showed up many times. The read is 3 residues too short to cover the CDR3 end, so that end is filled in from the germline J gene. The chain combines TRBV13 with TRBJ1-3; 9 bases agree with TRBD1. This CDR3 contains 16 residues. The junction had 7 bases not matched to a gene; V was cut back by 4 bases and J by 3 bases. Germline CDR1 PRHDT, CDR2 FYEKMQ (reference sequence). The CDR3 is CASSSNRGRGGNTIYF. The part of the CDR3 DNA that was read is TGTGCCAGCAGCTCCAACAGGGGGCGCGGTGGAAACACC. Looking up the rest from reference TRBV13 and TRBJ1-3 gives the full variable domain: AAGVIQSPRHLIKEKRETATLKCYPIPRHDTVYWYQQGPGQDPQFLISFYEKMQSDKGSIPDRFSAQQFSDYHSELNMSSLELGDSALYFCASSSNRGRGGNTIYFGEGSWLTVV.

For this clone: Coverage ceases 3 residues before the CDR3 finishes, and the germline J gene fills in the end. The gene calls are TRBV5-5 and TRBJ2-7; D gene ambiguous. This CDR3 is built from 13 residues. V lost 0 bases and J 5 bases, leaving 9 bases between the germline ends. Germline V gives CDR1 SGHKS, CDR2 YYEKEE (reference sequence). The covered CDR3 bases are TGTGCCAGCAGCTTGGGTACGACTCACGAG. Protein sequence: CASSLGTTHE. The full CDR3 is CASSLGTTHEQYF.

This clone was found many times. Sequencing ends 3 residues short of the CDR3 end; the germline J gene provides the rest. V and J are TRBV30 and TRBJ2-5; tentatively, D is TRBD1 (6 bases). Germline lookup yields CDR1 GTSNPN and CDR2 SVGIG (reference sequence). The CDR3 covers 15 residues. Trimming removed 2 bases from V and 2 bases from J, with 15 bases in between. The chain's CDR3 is CAWSSNTGIQETQYF. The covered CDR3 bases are TGTGCCTGGAGTTCAAACACAGGGATTCAAGAGACC.

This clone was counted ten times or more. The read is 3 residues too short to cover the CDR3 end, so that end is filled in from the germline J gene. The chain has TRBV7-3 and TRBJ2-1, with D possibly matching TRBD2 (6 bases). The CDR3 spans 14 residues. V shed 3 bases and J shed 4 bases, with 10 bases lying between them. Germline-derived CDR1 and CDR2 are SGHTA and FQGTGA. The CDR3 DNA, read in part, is TGTGCCAGCAGCTTGCTAGCGTCTTACAATGAG. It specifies CASSLLASYNE. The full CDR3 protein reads CASSLLASYNEQFF. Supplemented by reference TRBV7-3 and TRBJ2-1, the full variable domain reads GAGVSQTPSNKVTEKGKYVELRCDPISGHTALYWYRQSLGQGPEFLIYFQGTGAADDSGLPNDRFFAVRPEGSVSTLKIQRTERGDSAVYLCASSLLASYNEQFFGPGTRLTVL.

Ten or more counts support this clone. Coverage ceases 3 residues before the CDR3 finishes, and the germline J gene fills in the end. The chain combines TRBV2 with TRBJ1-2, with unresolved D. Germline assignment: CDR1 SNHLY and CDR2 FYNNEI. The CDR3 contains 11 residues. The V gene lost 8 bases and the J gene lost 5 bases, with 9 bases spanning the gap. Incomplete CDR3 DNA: TGTGCCAGCCGGGGAAATTATGGC. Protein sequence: CASRGNYG. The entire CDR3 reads CASRGNYGYTF.

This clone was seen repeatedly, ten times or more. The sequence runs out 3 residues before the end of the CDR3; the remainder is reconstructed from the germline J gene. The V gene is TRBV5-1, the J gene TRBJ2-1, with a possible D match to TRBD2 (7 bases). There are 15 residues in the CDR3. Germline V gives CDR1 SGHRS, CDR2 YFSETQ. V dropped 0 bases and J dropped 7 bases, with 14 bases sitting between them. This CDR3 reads CASSLAGGLTNEQFF. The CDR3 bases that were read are TGCGCCAGCAGCTTGGCCGGGGGGCTCACGAATGAG.

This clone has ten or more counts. The CDR3 loop reads CASSLGRSSPLHF. CDR3 DNA, as far as it was read: TGTGCCAGCAGCTTAGGGCGGAGTTCACCC. The rearrangement links TRBV11-3 to TRBJ1-6; no clear D. The read falls 3 residues short of the CDR3 end, and the missing part is taken from the germline J gene. Germline loops: CDR1 SGHNT, CDR2 YENEEA. V lost 1 base and J 9 bases, leaving 7 bases between the germline ends. CDR3 size: 13 residues.

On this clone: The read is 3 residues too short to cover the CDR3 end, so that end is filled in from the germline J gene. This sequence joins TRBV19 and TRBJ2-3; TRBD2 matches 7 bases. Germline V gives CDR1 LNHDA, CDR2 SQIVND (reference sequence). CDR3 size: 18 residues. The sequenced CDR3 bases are TGTGCCAGTAGTATTCTGCGCTCCAGCGGGGTACGCCAAGAGGCG. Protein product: CASSILRSSGVRQEA. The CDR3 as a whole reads CASSILRSSGVRQEAQYF.

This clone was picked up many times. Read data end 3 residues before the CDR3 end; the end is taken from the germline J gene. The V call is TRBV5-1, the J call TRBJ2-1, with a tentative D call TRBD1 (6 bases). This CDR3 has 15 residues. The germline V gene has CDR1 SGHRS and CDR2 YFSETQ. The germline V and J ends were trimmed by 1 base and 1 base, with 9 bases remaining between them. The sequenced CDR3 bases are TGCGCCAGCAGCTTGCGGACAGATTCCTACAATGAG. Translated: CASSLRTDSYNE. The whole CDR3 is CASSLRTDSYNEQFF.

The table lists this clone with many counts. CDR3 in amino acids: CASSWSRTGGKTGELFF. The part of the CDR3 DNA that was read is TGTGCCAGCAGCTGGAGTAGGACAGGGGGCAAGACCGGGGAG. This chain joins TRBV7-8 and TRBJ2-2, with TRBD1 matching 11 bases. Read sequence stops 3 residues before the CDR3 end, and the germline J gene provides the missing end. The germline gives CDR1 SGHVS, CDR2 FQNEAQ. The CDR3 spans 17 residues. The ends lost 4 bases at V and 5 bases at J; junction bases unmatched: 9.

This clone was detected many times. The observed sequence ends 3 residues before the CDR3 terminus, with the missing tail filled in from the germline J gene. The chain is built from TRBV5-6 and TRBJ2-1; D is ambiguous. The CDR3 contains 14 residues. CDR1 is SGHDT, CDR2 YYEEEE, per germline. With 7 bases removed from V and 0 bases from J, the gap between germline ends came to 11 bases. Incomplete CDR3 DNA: TGTGCCAGCTGGGCGACACCCTCCTACAATGAG. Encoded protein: CASWATPSYNE. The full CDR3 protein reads CASWATPSYNEQFF. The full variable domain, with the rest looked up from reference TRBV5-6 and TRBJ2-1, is DAGVTQSPTHLIKTRGQQVTLRCSPKSGHDTVSWYQQALGQGPQFIFQYYEEEERQRGNFPDRFSGHQFPNYSSELNVNALLLGDSALYLCASWATPSYNEQFFGPGTRLTVL.

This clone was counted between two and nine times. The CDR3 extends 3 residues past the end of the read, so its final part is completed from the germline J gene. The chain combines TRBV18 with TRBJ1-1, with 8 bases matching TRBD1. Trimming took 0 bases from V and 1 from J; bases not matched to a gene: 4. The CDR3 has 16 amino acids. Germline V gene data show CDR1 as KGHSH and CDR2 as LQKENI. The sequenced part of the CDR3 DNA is TGTGCCAGCTCACCACCAACGACAGGGGCGAACACTGAA. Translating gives CASSPPTTGANTE. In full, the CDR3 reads CASSPPTTGANTEAFF.

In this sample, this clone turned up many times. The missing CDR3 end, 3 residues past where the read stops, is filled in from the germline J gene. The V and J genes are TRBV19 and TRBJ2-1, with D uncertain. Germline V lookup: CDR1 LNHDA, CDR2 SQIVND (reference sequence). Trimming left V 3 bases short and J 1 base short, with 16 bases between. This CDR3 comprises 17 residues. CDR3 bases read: TGTGCCAGTAGTATTGGTGTTTTAAGGCGGTCCTACAATGAG. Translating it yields CASSIGVLRRSYNE. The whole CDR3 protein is CASSIGVLRRSYNEQFF.

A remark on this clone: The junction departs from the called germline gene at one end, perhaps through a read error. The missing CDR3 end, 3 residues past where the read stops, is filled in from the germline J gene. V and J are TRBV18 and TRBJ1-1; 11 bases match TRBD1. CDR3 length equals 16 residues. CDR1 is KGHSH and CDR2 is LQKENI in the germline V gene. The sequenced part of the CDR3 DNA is TGTGCCAGCTCACCGGGACAGGGGGTACTGAACACTGAC. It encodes CASSPGQGVLNTD. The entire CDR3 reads CASSPGQGVLNTDAFF.

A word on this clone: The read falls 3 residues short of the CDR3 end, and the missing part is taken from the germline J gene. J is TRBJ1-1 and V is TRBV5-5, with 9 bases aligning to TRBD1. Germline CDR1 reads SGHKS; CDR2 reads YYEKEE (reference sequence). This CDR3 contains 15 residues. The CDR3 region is CASSQLGTGRYGAFF. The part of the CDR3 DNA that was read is TGTGCCAGCAGCCAACTCGGGACAGGGCGTTATGGC.

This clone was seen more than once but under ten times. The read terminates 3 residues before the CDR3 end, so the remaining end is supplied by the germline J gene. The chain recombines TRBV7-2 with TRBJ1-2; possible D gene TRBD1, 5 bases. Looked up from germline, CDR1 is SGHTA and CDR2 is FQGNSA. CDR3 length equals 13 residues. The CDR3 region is CASSLAAGDTYTF. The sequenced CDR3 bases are TGTGCCAGCAGCTTAGCGGCGGGGGATACC.

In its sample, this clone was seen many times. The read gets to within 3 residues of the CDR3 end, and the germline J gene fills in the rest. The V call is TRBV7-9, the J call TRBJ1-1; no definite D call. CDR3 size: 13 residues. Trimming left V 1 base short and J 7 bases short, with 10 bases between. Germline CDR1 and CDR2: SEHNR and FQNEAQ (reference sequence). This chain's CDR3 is CASSLGARIEAFF. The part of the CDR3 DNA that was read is TGTGCCAGCAGCTTAGGGGCCAGGATTGAA. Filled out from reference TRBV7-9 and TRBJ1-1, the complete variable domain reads DTGVSQNPRHKITKRGQNVTFRCDPISEHNRLYWYRQTLGQGPEFLTYFQNEAQLEKSRLLSDRFSAERPKGSFSTLEIQRTEQGDSAMYLCASSLGARIEAFFGQGTRLTVV.

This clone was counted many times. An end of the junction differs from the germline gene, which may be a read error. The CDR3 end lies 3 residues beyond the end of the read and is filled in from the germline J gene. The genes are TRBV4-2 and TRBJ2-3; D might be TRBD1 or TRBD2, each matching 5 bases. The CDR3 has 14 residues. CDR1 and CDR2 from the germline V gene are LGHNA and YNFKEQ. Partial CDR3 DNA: TGCGCCAGCAGCCCCAGGGAGTACACAGATACG. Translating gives CASSPREYTDT. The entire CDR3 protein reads CASSPREYTDTQYF.